The clone carrying this T cell receptor (beta chain) was recorded at least ten times. Germline CDR1 MNHEY, CDR2 SMNVEV (reference sequence). The CDR3 loop spans 15 amino acids. The data were obtained in a study of blood T cells in healthy people across ages. Combining a sample-barcoded 5' primer with a J-beta primer mix, a second PCR ran for about 7 to 11 cycles. TCRdb independently ran MiXCR on the 5' RACE reads; one entry per CDR3 protein. Of almost 300,000 distinct CDR3 sequences in the sample, around 30% were seen once. The sequence was collected from a woman in her seventies in good health. The sequencing sample was made of blood. The V call is TRBV27, the J call TRBJ2-7; perhaps TRBD1 as D (6 bases). The J call is in doubt because the DNA end fits TRBJ2-1 better. The DNA of the CDR3 is TGTGCCAGCAGTTTGGGGGCAGCTGGGGGCAATGAGCAGTTCTTC. It encodes CASSLGAAGGNEQFF.